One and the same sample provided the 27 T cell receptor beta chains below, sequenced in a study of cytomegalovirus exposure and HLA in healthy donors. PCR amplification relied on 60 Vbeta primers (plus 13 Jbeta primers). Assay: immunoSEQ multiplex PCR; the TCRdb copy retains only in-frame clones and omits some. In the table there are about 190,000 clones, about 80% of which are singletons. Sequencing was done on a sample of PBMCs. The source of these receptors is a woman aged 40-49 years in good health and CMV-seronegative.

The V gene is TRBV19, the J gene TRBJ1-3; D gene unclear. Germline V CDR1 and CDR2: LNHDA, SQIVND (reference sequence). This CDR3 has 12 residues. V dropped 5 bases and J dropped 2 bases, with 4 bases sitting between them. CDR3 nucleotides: TGTGCCAGTAGTCCAGCTGGAAACACCATATATTTT. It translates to CASSPAGNTIYF. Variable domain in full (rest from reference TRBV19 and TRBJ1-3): DGGITQSPKYLFRKEGQNVTLSCEQNLNHDAMYWYRQDPGQGLRLIYYSQIVNDFQKGDIAEGYSVSREKKESFPLTVTSAQKNPTAFYLCASSPAGNTIYFGEGSWLTVV.

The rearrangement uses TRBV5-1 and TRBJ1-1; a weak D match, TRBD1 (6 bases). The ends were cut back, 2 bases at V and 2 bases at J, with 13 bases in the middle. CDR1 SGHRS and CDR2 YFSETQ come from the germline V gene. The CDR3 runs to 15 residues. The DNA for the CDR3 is TGCGCCAGCAGCTTCTCTACAGGGTTCAACACTGAAGCTTTCTTT. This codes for CASSFSTGFNTEAFF.

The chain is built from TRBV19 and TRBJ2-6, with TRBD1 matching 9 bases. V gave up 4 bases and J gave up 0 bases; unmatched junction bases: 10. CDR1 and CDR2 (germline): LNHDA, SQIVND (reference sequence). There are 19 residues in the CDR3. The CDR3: CASSRRPGQGASGANVLTF. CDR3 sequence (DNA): TGTGCCAGTAGTAGGCGGCCGGGACAGGGAGCCTCTGGGGCCAACGTCCTGACTTTC.

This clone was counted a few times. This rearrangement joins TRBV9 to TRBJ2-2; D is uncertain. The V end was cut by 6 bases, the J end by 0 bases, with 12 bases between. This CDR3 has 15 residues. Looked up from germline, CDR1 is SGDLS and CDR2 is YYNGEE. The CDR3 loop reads CASKPQETNTGELFF. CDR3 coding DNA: TGTGCCAGCAAACCCCAGGAAACGAACACCGGGGAGCTGTTTTTT.

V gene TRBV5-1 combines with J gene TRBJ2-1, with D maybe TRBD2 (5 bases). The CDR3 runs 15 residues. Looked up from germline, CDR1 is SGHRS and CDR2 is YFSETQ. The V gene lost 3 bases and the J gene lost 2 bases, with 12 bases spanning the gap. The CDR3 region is CASSYSDDPYNEQFF. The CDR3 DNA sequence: TGCGCCAGCAGCTATAGCGATGATCCCTACAATGAGCAGTTCTTC. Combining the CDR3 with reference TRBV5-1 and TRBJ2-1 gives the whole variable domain KAGVTQTPRYLIKTRGQQVTLSCSPISGHRSVSWYQQTPGQGLQFLFEYFSETQRNKGNFPGRFSGRQFSNSRSEMNVSTLELGDSALYLCASSYSDDPYNEQFFGPGTRLTVL.

CDR3 residues: CASSPGTVSQETQYF. CDR3 sequence (DNA): TGTGCCAGCTCACCAGGAACAGTTTCCCAAGAGACCCAGTACTTC. This sequence joins TRBV18 and TRBJ2-5; no clear D gene. Germline assignment: CDR1 KGHSH and CDR2 LQKENI. V shed 2 bases and J shed 1 base, with 11 bases lying between them. This CDR3 spans 15 amino acids. Variable domain in full (rest from reference TRBV18 and TRBJ2-5): NAGVMQNPRHLVRRRGQEARLRCSPMKGHSHVYWYRQLPEEGLKFMVYLQKENIIDESGMPKERFSAEFPKEGPSILRIQQVVRGDSAAYFCASSPGTVSQETQYFGPGTRLLVL.

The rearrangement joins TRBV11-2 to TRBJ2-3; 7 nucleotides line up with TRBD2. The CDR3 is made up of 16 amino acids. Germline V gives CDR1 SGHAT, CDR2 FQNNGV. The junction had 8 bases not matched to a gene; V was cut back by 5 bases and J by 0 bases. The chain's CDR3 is CASSPGGGPSTDTQYF. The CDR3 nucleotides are TGTGCCAGCAGCCCCGGCGGGGGACCCAGCACAGATACGCAGTATTTT.

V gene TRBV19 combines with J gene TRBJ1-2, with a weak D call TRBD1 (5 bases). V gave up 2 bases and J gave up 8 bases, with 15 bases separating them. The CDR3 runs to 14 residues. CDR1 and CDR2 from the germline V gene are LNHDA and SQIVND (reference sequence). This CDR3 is CASSISEGTLGYTF. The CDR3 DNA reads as TGTGCCAGTAGTATAAGCGAGGGGACTCTAGGCTACACCTTC.

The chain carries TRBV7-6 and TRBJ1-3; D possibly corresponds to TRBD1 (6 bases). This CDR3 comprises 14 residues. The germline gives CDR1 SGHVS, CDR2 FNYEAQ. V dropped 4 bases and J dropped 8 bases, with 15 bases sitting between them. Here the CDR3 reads CASSYGPEGDTIYF. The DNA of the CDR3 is TGTGCCAGCAGCTATGGGCCAGAGGGGGACACCATATATTTT.

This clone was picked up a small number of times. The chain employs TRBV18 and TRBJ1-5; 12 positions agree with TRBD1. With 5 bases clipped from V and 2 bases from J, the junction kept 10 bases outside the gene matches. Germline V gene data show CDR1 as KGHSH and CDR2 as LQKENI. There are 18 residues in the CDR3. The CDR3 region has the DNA TGTGCCAGCTCATCCGGGACAGGGGGCGGCGGGGGCAATCAGCCCCAGCATTTT. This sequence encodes CASSSGTGGGGGNQPQHF.

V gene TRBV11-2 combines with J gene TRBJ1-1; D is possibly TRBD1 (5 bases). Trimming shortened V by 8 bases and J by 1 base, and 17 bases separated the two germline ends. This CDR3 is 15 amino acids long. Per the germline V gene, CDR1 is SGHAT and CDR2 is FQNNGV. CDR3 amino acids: CASRAGGAKNTEAFF. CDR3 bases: TGTGCCAGCCGCGCCGGCGGGGCGAAGAACACTGAAGCTTTCTTT.

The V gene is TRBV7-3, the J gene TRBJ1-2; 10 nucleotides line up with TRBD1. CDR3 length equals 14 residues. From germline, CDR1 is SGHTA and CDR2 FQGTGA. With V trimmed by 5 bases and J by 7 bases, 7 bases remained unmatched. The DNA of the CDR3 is TGTGCCAGCAGCCCCGGACAGGGGGTCGGTGGCTACACCTTC. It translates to CASSPGQGVGGYTF.

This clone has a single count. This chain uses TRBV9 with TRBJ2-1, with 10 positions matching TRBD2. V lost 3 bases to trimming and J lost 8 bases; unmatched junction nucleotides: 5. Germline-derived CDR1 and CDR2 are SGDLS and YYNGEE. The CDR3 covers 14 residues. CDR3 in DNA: TGTGCCAGCAGCGCTAGCGGGAGTTTCGATGAGCAGTTCTTC. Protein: CASSASGSFDEQFF. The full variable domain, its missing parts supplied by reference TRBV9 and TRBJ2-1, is DSGVTQTPKHLITATGQRVTLRCSPRSGDLSVYWYQQSLDQGLQFLIQYYNGEERAKGNILERFSAQQFPDLHSELNLSSLELGDSALYFCASSASGSFDEQFFGPGTRLTVL.

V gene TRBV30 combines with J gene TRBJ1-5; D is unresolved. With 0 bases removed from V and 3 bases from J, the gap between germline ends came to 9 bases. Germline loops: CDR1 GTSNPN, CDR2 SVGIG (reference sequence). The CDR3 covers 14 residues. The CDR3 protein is CAWSVTRNNQPQHF. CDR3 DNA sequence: TGTGCCTGGAGTGTAACTAGAAACAATCAGCCCCAGCATTTT.

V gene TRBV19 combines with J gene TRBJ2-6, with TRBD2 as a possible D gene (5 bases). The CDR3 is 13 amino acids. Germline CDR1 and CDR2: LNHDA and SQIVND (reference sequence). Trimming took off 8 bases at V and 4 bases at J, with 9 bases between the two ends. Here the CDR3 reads CASSRGGANVLTF. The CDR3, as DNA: TGTGCCAGTTCCCGCGGGGGGGCCAACGTCCTGACTTTC.

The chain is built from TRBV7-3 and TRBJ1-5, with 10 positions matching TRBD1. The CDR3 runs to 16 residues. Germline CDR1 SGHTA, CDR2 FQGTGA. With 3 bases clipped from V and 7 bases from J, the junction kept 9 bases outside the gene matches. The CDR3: CASSLEGTGVRQPQHF. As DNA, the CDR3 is TGTGCCAGCAGCTTGGAAGGGACAGGGGTTCGACAGCCCCAGCATTTT.

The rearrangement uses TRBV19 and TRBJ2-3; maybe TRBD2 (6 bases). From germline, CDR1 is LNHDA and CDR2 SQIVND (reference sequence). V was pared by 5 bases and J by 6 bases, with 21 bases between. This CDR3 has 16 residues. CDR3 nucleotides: TGTGCCAGTAGTCCTTCCGGGCGGGGAGCAGTGGATACGCAGTATTTT. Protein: CASSPSGRGAVDTQYF.

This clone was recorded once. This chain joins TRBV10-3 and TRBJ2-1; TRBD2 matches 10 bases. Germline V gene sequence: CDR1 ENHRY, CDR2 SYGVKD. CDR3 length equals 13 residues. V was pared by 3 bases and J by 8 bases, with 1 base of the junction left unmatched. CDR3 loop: CAISDSGRDEQFF. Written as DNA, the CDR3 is TGTGCCATCAGTGACAGCGGGAGGGATGAGCAGTTCTTC.

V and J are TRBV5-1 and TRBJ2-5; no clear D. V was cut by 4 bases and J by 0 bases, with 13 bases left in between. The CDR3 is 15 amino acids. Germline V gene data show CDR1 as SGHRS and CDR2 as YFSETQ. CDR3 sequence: CASSTKRGNQETQYF. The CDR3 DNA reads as TGCGCCAGCAGCACGAAAAGAGGAAACCAAGAGACCCAGTACTTC.

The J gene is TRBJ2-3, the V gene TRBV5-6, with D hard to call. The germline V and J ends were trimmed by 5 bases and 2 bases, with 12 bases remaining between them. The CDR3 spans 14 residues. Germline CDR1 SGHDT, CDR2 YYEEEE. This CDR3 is CASSARLITDTQYF. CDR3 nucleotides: TGTGCCAGCAGTGCCCGACTCATCACAGATACGCAGTATTTT. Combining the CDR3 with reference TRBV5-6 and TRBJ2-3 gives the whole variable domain DAGVTQSPTHLIKTRGQQVTLRCSPKSGHDTVSWYQQALGQGPQFIFQYYEEEERQRGNFPDRFSGHQFPNYSSELNVNALLLGDSALYLCASSARLITDTQYFGPGTRLTVL.

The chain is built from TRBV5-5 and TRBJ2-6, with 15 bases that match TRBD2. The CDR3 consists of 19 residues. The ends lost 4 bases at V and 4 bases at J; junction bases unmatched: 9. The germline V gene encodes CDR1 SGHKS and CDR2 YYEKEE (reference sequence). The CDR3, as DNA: TGTGCCAGCAGCGGACTAGCGGGAGGGCATCGGGCCGGGGCCAACGTCCTGACTTTC. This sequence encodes CASSGLAGGHRAGANVLTF.

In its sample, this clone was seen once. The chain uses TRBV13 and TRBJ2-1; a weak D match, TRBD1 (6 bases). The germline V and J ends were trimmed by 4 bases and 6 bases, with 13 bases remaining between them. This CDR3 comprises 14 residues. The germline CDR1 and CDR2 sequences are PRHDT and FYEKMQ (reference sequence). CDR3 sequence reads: CASSSGQGTNEQFF. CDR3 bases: TGTGCCAGCAGCTCGGGACAAGGAACCAATGAGCAGTTCTTC. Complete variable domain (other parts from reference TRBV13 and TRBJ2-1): AAGVIQSPRHLIKEKRETATLKCYPIPRHDTVYWYQQGPGQDPQFLISFYEKMQSDKGSIPDRFSAQQFSDYHSELNMSSLELGDSALYFCASSSGQGTNEQFFGPGTRLTVL.

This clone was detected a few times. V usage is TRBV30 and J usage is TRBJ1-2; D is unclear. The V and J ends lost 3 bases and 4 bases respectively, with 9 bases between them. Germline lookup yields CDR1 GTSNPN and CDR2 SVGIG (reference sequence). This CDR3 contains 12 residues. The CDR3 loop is CAWSLTPYGYTF. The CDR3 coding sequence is TGTGCCTGGAGCCTAACCCCCTATGGCTACACCTTC.

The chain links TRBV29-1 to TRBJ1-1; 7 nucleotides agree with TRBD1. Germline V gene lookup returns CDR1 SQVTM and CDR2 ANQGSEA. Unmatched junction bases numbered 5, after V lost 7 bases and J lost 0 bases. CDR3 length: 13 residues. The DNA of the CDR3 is TGCAGCGCCGTGGGACAGTTGAACACTGAAGCTTTCTTT. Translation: CSAVGQLNTEAFF.

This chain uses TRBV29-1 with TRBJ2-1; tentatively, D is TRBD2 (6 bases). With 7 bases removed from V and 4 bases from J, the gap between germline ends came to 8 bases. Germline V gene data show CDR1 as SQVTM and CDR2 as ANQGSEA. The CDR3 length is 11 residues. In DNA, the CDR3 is TGCAGCGCTGGACTATACAATGAGCAGTTCTTC. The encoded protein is CSAGLYNEQFF.

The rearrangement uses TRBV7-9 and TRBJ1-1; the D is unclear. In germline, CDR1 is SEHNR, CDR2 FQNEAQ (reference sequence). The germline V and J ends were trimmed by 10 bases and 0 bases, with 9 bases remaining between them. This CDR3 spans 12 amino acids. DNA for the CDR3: TGTGCCACCGTTACAATGAACACTGAAGCTTTCTTT. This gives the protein CATVTMNTEAFF.

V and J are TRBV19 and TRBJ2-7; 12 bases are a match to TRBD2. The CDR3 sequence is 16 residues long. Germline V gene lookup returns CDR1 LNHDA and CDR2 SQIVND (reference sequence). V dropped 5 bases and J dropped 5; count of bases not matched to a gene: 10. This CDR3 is CASSLTSGSVRHEQYF. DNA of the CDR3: TGTGCCAGTAGTTTGACTAGCGGGAGTGTCCGCCACGAGCAGTACTTC.